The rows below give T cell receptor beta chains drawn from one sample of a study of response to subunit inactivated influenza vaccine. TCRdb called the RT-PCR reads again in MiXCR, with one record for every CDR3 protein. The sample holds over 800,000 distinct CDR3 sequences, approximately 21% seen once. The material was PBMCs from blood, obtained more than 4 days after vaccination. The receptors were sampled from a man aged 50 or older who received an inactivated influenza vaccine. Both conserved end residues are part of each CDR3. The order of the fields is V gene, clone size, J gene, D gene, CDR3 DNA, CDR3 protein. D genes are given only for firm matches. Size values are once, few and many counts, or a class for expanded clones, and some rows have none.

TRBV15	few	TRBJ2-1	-	TGTGCCACCAGGGGATCCCGACTTCGTGGAGGTAATGAGCAGTTCTTC	CATRGSRLRGGNEQFF
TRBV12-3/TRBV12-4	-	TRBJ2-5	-	TGTGCCAGCAGCTTAGGGCTACGGGCTTTTGAAGAGACCCAGTACTTC	CASSLGLRAFEETQYF
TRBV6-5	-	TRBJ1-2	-	TGTGCCAGCAGTTACTCCGACGGACAGAACTATGGCTACACCTTC	CASSYSDGQNYGYTF
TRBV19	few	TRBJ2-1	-	TGTGCCAGTAGTATCATGGGGGGCAATGAGCAGTTCTTC	CASSIMGGNEQFF
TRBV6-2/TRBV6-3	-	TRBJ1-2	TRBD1	TGTGCCAGCAGTTACCTGGGACAGAGCTATGGCTACACCTTC	CASSYLGQSYGYTF
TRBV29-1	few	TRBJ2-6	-	TGCAGCGTTGAAGGAGGAAAGGGGGCCAACGTCCTGACTTTC	CSVEGGKGANVLTF
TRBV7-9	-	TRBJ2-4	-	TGTGCCAGCAGCCTGGGGCAGTCGAACATTCAGTACTTC	CASSLGQSNIQYF
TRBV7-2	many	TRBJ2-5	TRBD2	TGTGCCAGCAGGCCTAGCGGGAGACAAGAGACCCAGTACTTC	CASRPSGRQETQYF
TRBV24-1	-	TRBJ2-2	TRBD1	TGTGCCACCAGTGACCCCGGGACAGAGAACACCGGGGAGCTGTTTTTT	CATSDPGTENTGELFF
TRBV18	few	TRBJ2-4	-	TGTGCCAGCTCACCAAGAGTTCAAGTGGGCAAAAACATTCAGTACTTC	CASSPRVQVGKNIQYF
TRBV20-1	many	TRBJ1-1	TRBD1	TGCAGTGCAAGAGAGGGGGCGTACACTGAAGCTTTCTTT	CSAREGAYTEAFF
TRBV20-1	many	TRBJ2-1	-	TGCAGTGCTAGAGATGTGCGGTTCTACAATGAGCAGTTCTTC	CSARDVRFYNEQFF